Each of the 25 T cell receptor beta chains below was sequenced from the same sample in a study of CD8+ T cells in alopecia areata. Treatment meaning: oral pan-JAK inhibitor, 5-10 mg twice daily. Extraction and reverse transcription of RNA yielded cDNA as the sequencing template. Clones were sequenced by immunoSEQ multiplex PCR, and TCRdb holds only the in-frame ones, with some missing. The table has some 170,000 clones, approximately 53% seen once; the top ten hold under 14%. This specimen was CD8+ T cells sorted from blood, taken at week 24, from a patient treated with tofacitinib. All receptors derive from a human donor with alopecia areata.

J is TRBJ2-1 and V is TRBV27; weak D call: TRBD2 (5 bases). Deletions cut 3 bases from V and 4 bases from J, with 7 bases between. The CDR3 consists of 13 residues. CDR1 MNHEY and CDR2 SMNVEV come from the germline V gene (reference sequence). CDR3 nucleotide sequence: TGTGCCAGCAGTTTGAGGGCTTACAATGAGCAGTTCTTC. It specifies CASSLRAYNEQFF.

V gene TRBV25-1 combines with J gene TRBJ2-2; D unresolved. With 2 bases removed from V and 4 bases from J, the gap between germline ends came to 5 bases. The CDR3 runs 13 residues. Germline V gene data show CDR1 as MGHDK and CDR2 as SYGVNS. CDR3 amino acids: CASSEGGTGELFF. In nucleotides, the CDR3 is TGTGCCAGCAGTGAAGGCGGCACCGGGGAGCTGTTTTTT.

This clone has only a few counts. Distinct nucleotide sequences in the sample also encode this CDR3. The chain recombines TRBV16 with TRBJ1-1, with TRBD1 identical over 9 bases. CDR1 and CDR2 from the germline V gene are KGHSY and FQNENV. The V and J ends lost 3 bases and 1 base, in that order; junction bases with no gene match: 0. The CDR3 is made up of 14 amino acids. CDR3 coding DNA: TGTGCCAGCAGCCAGGGACAGGGGAACACTGAAGCTTTCTTT. Encoded protein: CASSQGQGNTEAFF.

The rearrangement uses TRBV5-1 and TRBJ1-1, with D unresolved. Germline CDR1 SGHRS, CDR2 YFSETQ. The CDR3 extends over 13 amino acids. Deletions cut 0 bases from V and 1 base from J, with 4 bases between. The CDR3 nucleotides are TGCGCCAGCAGCTTGGACACGAACACTGAAGCTTTCTTT. Translated: CASSLDTNTEAFF.

The chain has TRBV5-6 and TRBJ1-2; possible D gene TRBD1, 5 bases. V was cut by 6 bases and J by 8 bases, with 20 bases left in between. This CDR3 spans 14 amino acids. CDR1 SGHDT and CDR2 YYEEEE come from the germline V gene. The CDR3 DNA reads as TGTGCCAGCACCGATATTGAGAAAGACAGCGGCTACACCTTC. It codes for CASTDIEKDSGYTF. The full variable domain, its missing parts supplied by reference TRBV5-6 and TRBJ1-2, is DAGVTQSPTHLIKTRGQQVTLRCSPKSGHDTVSWYQQALGQGPQFIFQYYEEEERQRGNFPDRFSGHQFPNYSSELNVNALLLGDSALYLCASTDIEKDSGYTFGSGTRLTVV.

CDR3 sequence: CASSESGMGYEQYF. CDR3 bases: TGTGCCAGCAGTGAATCTGGAATGGGTTACGAGCAGTACTTC. The rearrangement uses TRBV25-1 and TRBJ2-7, with D uncertain. From germline, CDR1 is MGHDK and CDR2 SYGVNS. The CDR3 covers 14 residues. The germline V and J ends were trimmed by 1 base and 4 bases, with 11 bases remaining between them.

This clone has just a few counts. The chain is built from TRBV5-1 and TRBJ2-5; TRBD2 aligns across 10 bases. In germline, CDR1 is SGHRS, CDR2 YFSETQ. The V segment lost 0 bases and the J segment 2 bases; nucleotides outside the gene matches: 10. The CDR3 length is 18 residues. CDR3 coding DNA: TGCGCCAGCAGCTTGGCGGCTAGCGGGGGTGGAGGACAAGAGACCCAGTACTTC. This codes for CASSLAASGGGGQETQYF.

The V and J genes are TRBV30 and TRBJ1-5; no definite D call. V shed 5 bases and J shed 6 bases, with 11 bases lying between them. Germline V gene data show CDR1 as GTSNPN and CDR2 as SVGIG (reference sequence). The length of the CDR3 is 12 residues. CDR3 in DNA: TGTGCCTGGGGACCCTTTGGTCAGCCCCAGCATTTT. Its protein is CAWGPFGQPQHF.

This clone was observed a single time. The chain carries TRBV7-9 and TRBJ2-7; D remains ambiguous. Germline V CDR1 and CDR2: SEHNR, FQNEAQ (reference sequence). The V gene lost 3 bases and the J gene lost 4 bases, with 16 bases spanning the gap. The CDR3 has 15 residues. The CDR3 loop reads CASSFLSGDQYEQYF. The CDR3 bases are TGTGCCAGCAGCTTTTTGTCCGGAGACCAGTACGAGCAGTACTTC.

CDR3 nucleotides: TGTGCCAGCAGCTTAAGGTCACAGGCGAACACCGGGGAGCTGTTTTTT. Translated: CASSLRSQANTGELFF. The V and J genes are TRBV5-4 and TRBJ2-2; D perhaps matches TRBD1 (5 bases). V lost 2 bases and J 0 bases, leaving 11 bases between the germline ends. This CDR3 is 16 amino acids long. Germline lookup yields CDR1 SGHNT and CDR2 YYREEE (reference sequence).

This sequence joins TRBV7-9 and TRBJ2-1; 9 nucleotides line up with TRBD1. V shed 5 bases and J 4 bases; nucleotides not matched to a gene: 6. From germline, CDR1 is SEHNR and CDR2 FQNEAQ (reference sequence). The CDR3 consists of 15 residues. The CDR3 DNA follows: TGTGCCAGCAGCACCACGGACAGGGGTTACAATGAGCAGTTCTTC. It is translated as CASSTTDRGYNEQFF.

The rearrangement links TRBV7-9 to TRBJ2-3, with no clear D. This CDR3 spans 13 amino acids. V lost 7 bases and J 5 bases, leaving 13 bases between the germline ends. Germline V gives CDR1 SEHNR, CDR2 FQNEAQ (reference sequence). Written as DNA, the CDR3 is TGTGCCAGCATCGATGCAATAAGAGATACGCAGTATTTT. It yields the protein CASIDAIRDTQYF.

In this sample, this clone turned up a few times. CDR3 residues: CASSLETGNEQFF. CDR3 nucleotides: TGCGCCAGCAGCTTGGAAACGGGGAATGAGCAGTTCTTC. The chain combines TRBV5-1 with TRBJ2-1; D possibly corresponds to TRBD2 (5 bases). Germline CDR1 reads SGHRS; CDR2 reads YFSETQ. Between the trimmed V and J ends, which lost 0 bases and 7 bases, there was a span of 8 bases. The CDR3 runs 13 residues.

The gene calls are TRBV2 and TRBJ2-7; 7 nucleotides align to TRBD1. CDR1 and CDR2 (germline): SNHLY, FYNNEI. The CDR3 is made up of 13 amino acids. V dropped 10 bases and J dropped 0; count of bases not matched to a gene: 6. The CDR3, as DNA: TGTGCCATCTCAGGGGGATACTCCTACGAGCAGTACTTC. This gives the protein CAISGGYSYEQYF.

The chain's CDR3 is CSVERSSGQYF. The CDR3 coding sequence is TGCAGCGTTGAAAGAAGTTCGGGGCAGTACTTC. The rearrangement uses TRBV29-1 and TRBJ2-7; D remains ambiguous. CDR3 length: 11 amino acids. V was clipped by 2 bases and J by 9 bases, with 11 bases between them. CDR1 and CDR2 (germline): SQVTM, ANQGSEA.

The rearrangement joins TRBV9 to TRBJ1-4, with D perhaps matching TRBD1 (6 bases). Looked up from germline, CDR1 is SGDLS and CDR2 is YYNGEE. The CDR3 totals 15 residues. The V end lost 3 bases, the J end lost 6 bases, and 15 bases lay between the germline ends. CDR3 sequence: CASSDVGGPDEKLFF. The CDR3 bases are TGTGCCAGCAGCGACGTCGGGGGGCCGGATGAAAAACTGTTTTTT.

Note on this clone: The junction departs from germline at one end; a sequencing error may be responsible. This chain joins TRBV10-3 and TRBJ1-2, with 7 positions matching TRBD1. In germline, CDR1 is ENHRY, CDR2 SYGVKD. The CDR3 is 16 residues long. CDR3 residues: CASSESADRFGGGYTF. CDR3 sequence (DNA): TGCGCCAGCAGTGAGTCTGCGGACAGGTTCGGAGGTGGCTACACCTTC.

The gene calls are TRBV11-2 and TRBJ2-1; 9 bases match TRBD1. Losses at the gene ends were 5 bases for V and 10 bases for J; bases not matched to a gene: 6. The CDR3 has 13 amino acids. Germline loops: CDR1 SGHAT, CDR2 FQNNGV. CDR3 loop: CASSRTGDSEQFF. CDR3 nucleotides: TGTGCCAGCAGCCGGACAGGGGATTCCGAGCAGTTCTTC.

The chain recombines TRBV6-6 with TRBJ1-2; no definite D call. This CDR3 is built from 13 residues. The germline V gene has CDR1 MNHNY and CDR2 SVGAGI (reference sequence). V gave up 6 bases and J gave up 2 bases, with 10 bases separating them. Here the CDR3 DNA reads TGTGCCAGCAGCGGGGAGCGAAACTATGGCTACACCTTC. Translation: CASSGERNYGYTF.

This clone was observed a few times. V usage is TRBV19 and J usage is TRBJ2-3; 8 positions match TRBD2. The V and J ends lost 7 bases and 2 bases, in that order; junction bases with no gene match: 8. Per germline, CDR1 LNHDA and CDR2 SQIVND (reference sequence). The CDR3 is 15 amino acids. The CDR3 nucleotides read TGTGCCAGTAATTGGGCGGGGGGAAACACAGATACGCAGTATTTT. Its protein product is CASNWAGGNTDTQYF.

The rearrangement uses TRBV4-3 and TRBJ2-1; maybe TRBD1 (7 bases). Germline V gene data show CDR1 as LGHNA and CDR2 as YSLEER. This CDR3 contains 17 residues. Trimming shortened V by 4 bases and J by 5 bases, and 21 bases separated the two germline ends. CDR3 in DNA: TGCGCCAGCAGCCCCGGGGGTTATGGGACAGAAGACAATGAGCAGTTCTTC. It yields the protein CASSPGGYGTEDNEQFF.

The J gene is TRBJ1-4, the V gene TRBV30; D remains unclear. This CDR3 is 14 amino acids long. CDR1 GTSNPN and CDR2 SVGIG come from the germline V gene (reference sequence). V gave up 2 bases and J gave up 6 bases, with 13 bases separating them. CDR3 bases: TGTGCCTGGAGTCCGGACGGAAGGGATGAAAAACTGTTTTTT. This sequence encodes CAWSPDGRDEKLFF.

The chain's CDR3 is CASSLRPGELFF. The DNA for the CDR3 is TGTGCCAGCAGCTTAAGACCCGGGGAGCTGTTTTTT. V gene TRBV7-3 combines with J gene TRBJ2-2; D uncertain. Between the trimmed V and J ends, which lost 1 base and 6 bases, there was a span of 3 bases. The CDR3 runs to 12 residues. Germline loops: CDR1 SGHTA, CDR2 FQGTGA.

The sample holds a few counts of this clone. The junction does not match germline at one end; this may be a read error. The chain couples TRBV7-9 to TRBJ1-2; 8 bases are a match to TRBD1. Germline V CDR1 and CDR2: SEHNR, FQNEAQ (reference sequence). The CDR3 consists of 15 residues. The DNA for the CDR3 is TGCGCCAGCAGCCAAGCCCTGGACAGGGCCCGTGGCTACACCTTC. Translating gives CASSQALDRARGYTF.

The genes are TRBV29-1 and TRBJ2-2; D perhaps matches TRBD2 (5 bases). The CDR3 sequence is 12 residues long. From germline, CDR1 is SQVTM and CDR2 ANQGSEA. V was cut by 6 bases and J by 7 bases, with 12 bases left in between. The CDR3 reads CSVPGVGGELFF. In nucleotides, the CDR3 is TGCAGCGTGCCCGGGGTGGGCGGGGAGCTGTTTTTT.